These 25 T cell receptor beta chains share one sample of origin, sequenced in a study of identical twins. TCRdb re-called the 5' RACE reads with MiXCR, one entry per CDR3 protein. The table records under 900,000 distinct CDR3 sequences, around a sixth of them present only once. The same data also contributed to another study, on T cells expressing NK-cell markers.

The specimen sequenced was PBMCs. The receptor set was obtained from a woman under 30 in good health.

This clonotype was seen more than once but under ten times. The V and J genes are TRBV12-3 or TRBV12-4 and TRBJ2-2; D tentatively fits TRBD1 or TRBD2 (5 bases each). CDR3 length: 19 residues. The ends were cut back, 7 bases at V and 2 bases at J, with 26 bases in the middle. The CDR3 region has the DNA TGTGCCAGCACCCAGACCTTGGGGCCAAGCGGTCCCAACACCGGGGAGCTGTTTTTT. Amino acid sequence: CASTQTLGPSGPNTGELFF.

This clonotype appeared a few times. DNA of the CDR3: TGCAGTGCGACGCGAAGAAAAGCGAACACTGAAGCTTTCTTT. The encoded protein is CSATRRKANTEAFF. V gene TRBV20-1 combines with J gene TRBJ1-1; D not resolved. This CDR3 is 14 amino acids long. Germline V lookup: CDR1 DFQATT, CDR2 SNEGSKA (reference sequence). V was pared by 6 bases and J by 1 base, with 15 bases between.

In this sample, this clonotype turned up a few times. The chain links TRBV20-1 to TRBJ1-6; 10 bases are a match to TRBD1. After removal of 0 bases from V and 8 bases from J, the junction contained 1 base not matched to a gene. There are 14 residues in the CDR3. Looked up from germline, CDR1 is DFQATT and CDR2 is SNEGSKA (reference sequence). CDR3 in DNA: TGCAGTGCTAGAGAGGGACAGGGGCATTCACCCCTCCACTTT. Its protein product is CSAREGQGHSPLHF.

This clonotype was seen more than once but under ten times. V is TRBV5-1 and J is TRBJ2-1; tentative D call: TRBD2 (5 bases). The CDR3 is made up of 16 amino acids. V was shortened by 5 bases and J by 0 bases, with 15 bases between the two germline ends. Per germline, CDR1 SGHRS and CDR2 YFSETQ. The CDR3 loop reads CASRSTRLSSYNEQFF. CDR3 coding DNA: TGCGCCAGCAGATCTACTAGGTTAAGCTCCTACAATGAGCAGTTCTTC.

This clonotype was seen a few times. The chain links TRBV20-1 to TRBJ2-1, with D possibly being TRBD1 (6 bases). Germline CDR1 and CDR2: DFQATT and SNEGSKA (reference sequence). The CDR3 runs to 14 residues. Deletions cut 6 bases from V and 2 bases from J, with 14 bases between. CDR3 amino acids: CSASSTGTYNEQFF. The CDR3 DNA reads TGCAGTGCGAGCTCAACAGGGACCTACAATGAGCAGTTCTTC.

This clonotype was observed a few times. The V and J genes are TRBV12-3 or TRBV12-4 and TRBJ2-7; 10 nucleotides line up with TRBD2. V dropped 3 bases and J dropped 7; count of bases not matched to a gene: 9. This CDR3 region has 15 residues. CDR3 DNA: TGTGCCAGCAGTTTCTCTAGCGGGAGTGTGCGTGAGCAGTACTTC. This encodes CASSFSSGSVREQYF.

In its sample, this clonotype was seen many times. The J gene is TRBJ2-5, the V gene TRBV20-1; no clear D gene. CDR3 length: 13 amino acids. V was trimmed by 3 bases and J by 1 base, leaving 9 bases between them. In germline, CDR1 is DFQATT, CDR2 SNEGSKA (reference sequence). The CDR3 sequence is CSASWPIQETQYF. DNA for the CDR3: TGCAGTGCTAGTTGGCCAATCCAAGAGACCCAGTACTTC.

The chain combines TRBV6-5 with TRBJ2-3; TRBD2 aligns across 8 bases. CDR1 and CDR2 (germline): MNHEY, SVGAGI. The CDR3 totals 16 residues. After removal of 2 bases from V and 2 bases from J, the junction contained 6 bases not matched to a gene. In DNA, the CDR3 is TGTGCCAGCAGTTACGGAACTAGCGGTTACACAGATACGCAGTATTTT. Protein sequence: CASSYGTSGYTDTQYF.

This clonotype occurred many times. This chain links TRBV5-1 with TRBJ2-2; D is possibly TRBD1 (5 bases). Germline assignment: CDR1 SGHRS and CDR2 YFSETQ. The CDR3 has 13 residues. Trimming removed 5 bases from V and 7 bases from J, with 12 bases in between. The CDR3 nucleotides are TGCGCCAGCAGTCGTGACAGAGACGGGGAGCTGTTTTTT. It encodes CASSRDRDGELFF.

V usage is TRBV30 and J usage is TRBJ1-5; TRBD1 matches 7 bases. The germline V gene has CDR1 GTSNPN and CDR2 SVGIG (reference sequence). J was trimmed by 4 bases and V by 5 bases; bases with no gene match: 14. This CDR3 contains 16 residues. DNA for the CDR3: TGTGCCTGGGCGCCCTCGACTACAGGGGTAAATCAGCCCCAGCATTTT. Its translation is CAWAPSTTGVNQPQHF. Filled out from reference TRBV30 and TRBJ1-5, the complete variable domain reads SQTIHQWPATLVQPVGSPLSLECTVEGTSNPNLYWYRQAAGRGLQLLFYSVGIGQISSEVPQNLSASRPQDRQFILSSKKLLLSDSGFYLCAWAPSTTGVNQPQHFGDGTRLSIL.

In this sample, this clonotype turned up many times. The rearrangement joins TRBV7-8 to TRBJ1-2; D gene unclear. Germline assignment: CDR1 SGHVS and CDR2 FQNEAQ. The V end lost 5 bases, the J end lost 3 bases, and 13 bases lay between the germline ends. The CDR3 has 14 amino acids. The CDR3 here is CASSHGRADYGYTF. The CDR3 bases are TGTGCCAGCAGCCACGGACGGGCCGACTATGGCTACACCTTC. Full variable domain (missing parts from reference TRBV7-8 and TRBJ1-2): GAGVSQSPRYKVAKRGQDVALRCDPISGHVSLFWYQQALGQGPEFLTYFQNEAQLDKSGLPSDRFFAERPEGSVSTLKIQRTQQEDSAVYLCASSHGRADYGYTFGSGTRLTVV.

The rearrangement links TRBV7-9 to TRBJ2-5; possible D gene TRBD2, 6 bases. From germline, CDR1 is SEHNR and CDR2 FQNEAQ (reference sequence). Deletions cut 5 bases from V and 5 bases from J, with 18 bases between. The CDR3 totals 15 residues. The CDR3 here is CASSDRGSPWETQYF. The CDR3 region has the DNA TGTGCCAGCAGCGACCGGGGGTCTCCATGGGAGACCCAGTACTTC.

This clonotype showed up just a few times. The chain recombines TRBV12-3 or TRBV12-4 with TRBJ1-5; D gene unclear. The CDR3 contains 16 residues. V lost 1 base, J lost 5 bases, and 15 bases lay in between. The CDR3 DNA sequence: TGTGCCAGCAGTTTAGATCTCGGGGTCGGGGATCAGCCCCAGCATTTT. It translates to CASSLDLGVGDQPQHF.

This clonotype was seen a few times. This sequence joins TRBV29-1 and TRBJ2-7; weak D call: TRBD1 (6 bases). CDR3 length equals 11 residues. Germline CDR1 and CDR2: SQVTM and ANQGSEA. The ends were cut back, 4 bases at V and 4 bases at J, with 8 bases in the middle. The CDR3 loop is CSVARGYEQYF. In DNA, the CDR3 is TGCAGCGTTGCCAGGGGTTACGAGCAGTACTTC.

This clonotype has more than one count but fewer than ten. The chain recombines TRBV6-5 with TRBJ2-7; D may be TRBD2 (5 bases). V lost 0 bases to trimming and J lost 2 bases, with 11 bases between them. The CDR3 totals 15 residues. Per the germline V gene, CDR1 is MNHEY and CDR2 is SVGAGI. The CDR3 loop reads CASSYSTGITYEQYF. CDR3 bases: TGTGCCAGCAGTTACTCGACCGGGATCACCTACGAGCAGTACTTC.

The rearrangement links TRBV29-1 to TRBJ2-3; D is uncertain. Per the germline V gene, CDR1 is SQVTM and CDR2 is ANQGSEA. This CDR3 contains 12 residues. V lost 8 bases and J lost 4, with 13 bases in between. The CDR3 region has the DNA TGCAGCTCGAGCCACACAGCAGATACGCAGTATTTT. Translation gives CSSSHTADTQYF.

The J gene is TRBJ2-6, the V gene TRBV6-2 or TRBV6-3; 7 bases are a match to TRBD1. CDR1 MNHEY and CDR2 SVGEGT come from the germline V gene. V was clipped by 6 bases and J by 0 bases; unmatched bases: 23. CDR3 length equals 22 residues. The CDR3 sequence: CASRSLAILSRDRNSGANVLTF. The CDR3 bases are TGTGCCAGCAGATCCCTAGCAATACTTTCCCGGGACAGAAACTCTGGGGCCAACGTCCTGACTTTC.

This clonotype came up a few times. This chain uses TRBV20-1 with TRBJ1-2, with 8 positions matching TRBD1. Trimming cost V 6 bases and J 4 bases; bases outside gene matches: 7. The CDR3 consists of 13 residues. Germline lookup yields CDR1 DFQATT and CDR2 SNEGSKA (reference sequence). As DNA, the CDR3 is TGCAGTGCAGCAGGGGGCGCATTCTATGGCTACACCTTC. Translated, it gives CSAAGGAFYGYTF.

This clonotype was recorded many times. This rearrangement joins TRBV5-1 to TRBJ2-1, with D hard to call. Trimming stripped 4 bases from V and 5 bases from J, with 10 bases between. The V gene's germline CDR1 is SGHRS and CDR2 YFSETQ. The CDR3 sequence is 13 residues long. The CDR3 bases are TGCGCCAGCAGCCTTGGATCTAACAATGAGCAGTTCTTC. Translating gives CASSLGSNNEQFF.

This clonotype was observed a few times. The chain couples TRBV5-1 to TRBJ1-5; weak D call: TRBD1 (5 bases). V was shortened by 4 bases and J by 2 bases, with 10 bases between the two germline ends. Germline V CDR1 and CDR2: SGHRS, YFSETQ. This CDR3 has 14 amino acids. The CDR3 region has the DNA TGCGCCAGCAGCATAGACAGTGGCAATCAGCCCCAGCATTTT. Translated: CASSIDSGNQPQHF.

This clonotype was observed a handful of times. The V gene is TRBV10-3, the J gene TRBJ2-1; 8 bases map to TRBD2. The CDR3 consists of 18 residues. The germline V gene has CDR1 ENHRY and CDR2 SYGVKD. Unmatched junction bases numbered 16, after V lost 5 bases and J lost 4 bases. DNA for the CDR3: TGTGCCATCAGTTATGGAAGCTTAGCGGGAACATCATACAATGAGCAGTTCTTC. This gives the protein CAISYGSLAGTSYNEQFF.

The chain combines TRBV7-2 with TRBJ2-7; tentatively, D is TRBD1 (6 bases). The CDR3 is 15 amino acids. CDR1 SGHTA and CDR2 FQGNSA come from the germline V gene. The V and J ends lost 5 bases and 2 bases respectively, with 16 bases between them. CDR3 DNA sequence: TGTGCCAGCAGCGAGCCGAGCGACAGGACCTACGAGCAGTACTTC. Translating gives CASSEPSDRTYEQYF.

The chain joins TRBV20-1 to TRBJ2-3; 11 bases align to TRBD2. Per germline, CDR1 DFQATT and CDR2 SNEGSKA (reference sequence). With 6 bases clipped from V and 4 bases from J, the junction kept 6 bases outside the gene matches. CDR3 length: 14 residues. CDR3 nucleotide sequence: TGCAGTGCGCAAGAGACTAGCGGGGCAGATACGCAGTATTTT. This translates into CSAQETSGADTQYF.

V gene TRBV3-1 combines with J gene TRBJ2-1; maybe TRBD1 (6 bases). The CDR3 runs 13 residues. Germline V gene data show CDR1 as LGHDT and CDR2 as YNNKEL (reference sequence). V was shortened by 3 bases and J by 8 bases, with 11 bases between the two germline ends. The CDR3 loop is CASSHNEGDEQFF. CDR3 DNA: TGTGCCAGCAGCCATAACGAGGGGGATGAGCAGTTCTTC.

The rearrangement links TRBV20-1 to TRBJ1-4, with TRBD1 as a possible D gene (5 bases). CDR1 is DFQATT, CDR2 SNEGSKA, per germline (reference sequence). V was cut by 6 bases and J by 6 bases, with 20 bases left in between. The CDR3 totals 15 residues. CDR3 sequence reads: CSALIWGRGDEKLFF. DNA for the CDR3: TGCAGTGCCCTAATTTGGGGCCGGGGAGATGAAAAACTGTTTTTT.